This TCR beta chain comes out of a study of patients and donors after allogeneic stem cell transplantation. TCRdb re-analysed the RT-PCR reads in MiXCR, keeping a single row per CDR3 protein. Here the sample spans fewer than 12,000 distinct CDR3 sequences, approximately 22% being singletons. By share, this clonotype counts as medium-sized. Trimming shortened V by 0 bases and J by 7 bases, and 7 bases separated the two germline ends. Per the germline V gene, CDR1 is WNHNN and CDR2 is SYGVQD (reference sequence). This CDR3 has 13 residues. This sequence joins TRBV10-1 and TRBJ1-5; D is unclear. The clonotype comes from a human donor who was either an allogeneic HSCT recipient or a stem cell or donor lymphocyte infusion donor (not recorded which). It is not recorded whose cells these are; they may come from a transplant donor. Material: blood, either unsorted or a sorted T cell fraction (not recorded which). The CDR3: CASSESSEQPQHF. Here the CDR3 DNA reads TGCGCCAGCAGTGAGTCGAGTGAACAGCCCCAGCATTTT.